This T cell receptor beta chain was sequenced during a study of T cell changes during pregnancy in multiple sclerosis. The method was immunoSEQ multiplex PCR; TCRdb's version includes in-frame clones alone and lacks a portion of them. This repertoire shows tens of thousands of clones, approximately 91% found once; its top ten account for around 4.2%. Germline V gene sequence: CDR1 MRHNA, CDR2 SNTAGT. CDR3 length: 15 residues. The germline V and J ends were trimmed by 0 bases and 2 bases, with 7 bases remaining between them. The material sequenced was peripheral blood, taken in the second trimester of pregnancy. The clonotype comes from a female donor in good health, enrolled as a control in a pregnancy study. This rearrangement joins TRBV6-4 to TRBJ2-2; D is undetermined. This CDR3 reads CASSDSVLNTGELFF. The CDR3 region has the DNA TGTGCCAGCAGTGACTCTGTCTTAAACACCGGGGAGCTGTTTTTT.